A single sample gave rise to the 24 T cell receptor beta chains below, sequenced in a study of CD8+CD57+ T cells in acquired aplastic anemia (dated by TCRdb to about 2018). This sample was sequenced with an Illumina HiSeq 2000. Profiling of TCR beta VDJ combinations and CDR3 sequences used genomic DNA as the template. TCRdb passed the public sequencing reads through fastp at Q25 and MiXCR, retaining productive beta sequences. Rows with one shared CDR3 protein collapse into an entry with the most common genes and DNA. In this sample the table shows about 240,000 distinct CDR3 sequences, around 45% of which occur a single time. Roughly 8% of the sample is in the top ten clones. Patients chosen for sequencing had shown expansion of CD8+CD57+ cells by flow cytometry. The sample was sorted CD4+, CD8+, or CD8+CD57+ T cells (not recorded which) from PBMCs. These receptors were obtained from a human donor with aplastic anemia.

This clonotype has only a few counts. The chain links TRBV12-3 or TRBV12-4 to TRBJ2-7, with D perhaps TRBD2 (5 bases). V lost 2 bases and J 2 bases, leaving 19 bases between the germline ends. This CDR3 is 17 amino acids long. The CDR3 DNA reads as TGTGCCAGCAGTTTATTAGGGAGACTTGATGCAACCTACGAGCAGTACTTC. Its translation: CASSLLGRLDATYEQYF.

Notes on this clonotype: A much bigger clone sits one base away, suggesting this may be a read error. The CDR3 reads CASSPRIAGSWTQCF. The CDR3 nucleotides read TGTGCCAGCAGTCCCCGGATAGCGGGCTCATGGACCCAGTGCTTC. The chain carries TRBV6-5 and TRBJ2-5; TRBD2 agrees at 7 bases. The CDR3 length is 15 residues. Germline CDR1 is MNHEY and CDR2 is SVGAGI.

This clonotype was seen repeatedly, ten times or more. The chain links TRBV5-4 to TRBJ2-7, with 9 bases fitting TRBD1. This CDR3 spans 14 amino acids. The ends lost 2 bases at V and 6 bases at J; junction bases unmatched: 6. Germline CDR1 reads SGHNT; CDR2 reads YYREEE (reference sequence). The CDR3 DNA follows: TGTGCCAGCAGCTTCGGGACAGGGCCCTCCGAGCAGTACTTC. Protein: CASSFGTGPSEQYF.

This clonotype was counted between two and nine times. V and J are TRBV28 and TRBJ1-2, with D perhaps matching TRBD1 (6 bases). Between the trimmed V and J ends, which lost 6 bases and 7 bases, there was a span of 15 bases. CDR1 MDHEN and CDR2 SYDVKM come from the germline V gene. This CDR3 is built from 13 residues. In DNA form, the CDR3 reads TGTGCCAGCAGACTTGGAAGGGACACTGGCTACACCTTC. Protein: CASRLGRDTGYTF.

This clonotype was observed at least ten times. The rearrangement joins TRBV6-5 to TRBJ2-7; 8 nucleotides agree with TRBD1. V lost 0 bases, J lost 6 bases, and 1 base stayed unmatched. Germline CDR1 is MNHEY and CDR2 is SVGAGI. CDR3 size: 13 residues. CDR3 amino acids: CASSYSTGGEQYF. CDR3 bases: TGTGCCAGCAGTTACTCTACAGGGGGCGAGCAGTACTTC.

A note on this clonotype: A much larger clone sits a single nucleotide away, making a read error possible. The genes are TRBV7-3 and TRBJ2-1; 12 bases are a match to TRBD2. This CDR3 comprises 17 residues. Per the germline V gene, CDR1 is SGHTA and CDR2 is FQGTGA. The CDR3 DNA reads TGTGCCAGCAGCTTATTGACTAGCGGGGGATCACGCTATGAGCGGTTCTTC. Amino acids: CASSLLTSGGSRYERFF.

CDR3 DNA sequence: TGCAGTGCTAGAGATGTTGGCGGGAGATACACCGGGGAGCTGTTTTTT. This encodes CSARDVGGRYTGELFF. The chain combines TRBV20-1 with TRBJ2-2, with 7 bases that match TRBD2. Trimming at V came to 0 bases and at J to 3 bases, leaving 7 bases not matched to a gene. Germline CDR1 is DFQATT and CDR2 is SNEGSKA (reference sequence). The length of the CDR3 is 16 residues.

This clonotype appeared a few times. The V gene is TRBV5-8, the J gene TRBJ2-1, with 10 bases that match TRBD2. This CDR3 region has 20 residues. V dropped 3 bases and J dropped 0; count of bases not matched to a gene: 15. From germline, CDR1 is SGHTS and CDR2 YDEGEE. As DNA, the CDR3 is TGTGCCAGCAGCTCACCTCTTAGCGGGGGGTTCGATCGCTCCTACAATGAGCAGTTCTTC. Translated: CASSSPLSGGFDRSYNEQFF.

As to this clonotype: A much larger clone differs by one base, so this may be a read error. The V and J genes are TRBV5-1 and TRBJ2-7, with D maybe TRBD1 (6 bases). The germline gives CDR1 SGHRS, CDR2 YFSETQ. The CDR3 loop spans 13 amino acids. CDR3 coding DNA: TGCGCCAACAGCTATGGACAGAATTACGAGCAGTACTTC. This codes for CANSYGQNYEQYF.

Comments on this clonotype: With a much larger clone just one base away, this may be a read error. The chain recombines TRBV19 with TRBJ2-4; 10 bases are shared with TRBD2. The CDR3 runs 16 residues. Germline CDR1 and CDR2: LNHDA and SQIVND (reference sequence). The CDR3 loop reads CASSTVAGGARNTQYF. The CDR3 DNA reads TGTGCCAGTAGTACGGTAGCGGGAGGCGCTCGTAACACTCAGTACTTC.

J is TRBJ1-2 and V is TRBV7-8, with a weak D call TRBD1 (6 bases). The germline V and J ends were trimmed by 2 bases and 2 bases, with 15 bases remaining between them. The CDR3 covers 16 residues. The V gene's germline CDR1 is SGHVS and CDR2 FQNEAQ. The CDR3 coding sequence is TGTGCCAGCAGCTTACAGGGGCCTGCCACCAACTATGGCTACACCTTC. Protein product: CASSLQGPATNYGYTF.

This clonotype was found many times. The CDR3 region is CASSQDLDREQYF. Written as DNA, the CDR3 is TGCGCCAGCAGCCAAGACTTGGATCGCGAGCAGTACTTC. This chain links TRBV4-3 with TRBJ2-7; no definite D call. V dropped 0 bases and J dropped 6 bases, with 9 bases sitting between them. Germline V lookup: CDR1 LGHNA, CDR2 YSLEER. This CDR3 is built from 13 residues.

The chain recombines TRBV29-1 with TRBJ1-1; D ambiguous. CDR3 length: 13 residues. Trimming took 6 bases from V and 1 from J, leaving 12 bases between them. Germline V gene lookup returns CDR1 SQVTM and CDR2 ANQGSEA. This chain's CDR3 is CSVAGPTNTEAFF. DNA for the CDR3: TGCAGCGTCGCCGGACCGACGAACACTGAAGCTTTCTTT.

This chain links TRBV28 with TRBJ1-5; 9 positions agree with TRBD1. This CDR3 spans 15 amino acids. Germline-derived CDR1 and CDR2 are MDHEN and SYDVKM. The J segment lost 14 bases and the V segment lost 2 bases, leaving 13 bases of the junction unmatched. The chain's CDR3 is CASSLPNEQRTGEHF. The CDR3 DNA follows: TGTGCCAGCAGTTTACCTAACGAACAGAGGACAGGGGAGCATTTT.

The rearrangement links TRBV7-9 to TRBJ2-7; D not certain. Trimming shortened V by 5 bases and J by 4 bases, and 9 bases separated the two germline ends. This CDR3 has 12 amino acids. Germline V gene lookup returns CDR1 SEHNR and CDR2 FQNEAQ (reference sequence). CDR3 DNA: TGTGCCAGCAGCCCCAACCGTTACGAGCAGTACTTC. Protein: CASSPNRYEQYF.

This clonotype was found once. The chain uses TRBV2 and TRBJ1-2; D ambiguous. The CDR3 length is 14 residues. Germline values: CDR1 SNHLY, CDR2 FYNNEI. The V end lost 6 bases, the J end lost 3 bases, and 14 bases lay between the germline ends. The CDR3 protein is CASSFRVSDYGYTF. The CDR3 nucleotides read TGTGCCAGCAGCTTTAGGGTGTCGGACTATGGCTACACCTTC.

The rearrangement uses TRBV12-3 or TRBV12-4 and TRBJ1-2; D might be TRBD1 (6 bases). The ends were cut back, 6 bases at V and 7 bases at J, with 9 bases in the middle. The CDR3 runs 11 residues. The CDR3 sequence is CASRQGGGYTF. The CDR3 nucleotides read TGTGCCAGCAGACAGGGTGGTGGCTACACCTTC.

The chain couples TRBV2 to TRBJ2-4, with D possibly matching TRBD1 (6 bases). V was pared by 6 bases and J by 3 bases, with 12 bases between. The CDR3 consists of 14 residues. Germline values: CDR1 SNHLY, CDR2 FYNNEI. CDR3 sequence reads: CASRKTGLKNIQYF. In DNA, the CDR3 is TGTGCCAGCAGAAAGACAGGCCTCAAAAACATTCAGTACTTC.

This clonotype occurred once. This chain links TRBV20-1 with TRBJ2-5; 7 positions agree with TRBD2. CDR1 DFQATT and CDR2 SNEGSKA come from the germline V gene (reference sequence). V lost 3 bases to trimming and J lost 6 bases; unmatched junction nucleotides: 10. The CDR3 runs 14 residues. The DNA of the CDR3 is TGCAGTGCTAGTTGGCGGGAGAGGAGAAAGACCCAGTACTTC. This sequence encodes CSASWRERRKTQYF.

The CDR3 region is CATMGTESWSSNEQFF. The CDR3, as DNA: TGTGCCACCATGGGCACTGAATCTTGGTCCTCGAATGAGCAGTTCTTC. The J gene is TRBJ2-1, the V gene TRBV9; D is uncertain. Germline lookup yields CDR1 SGDLS and CDR2 YYNGEE. The CDR3 length is 16 residues. Trimming removed 9 bases from V and 7 bases from J, with 26 bases in between.

The rearrangement uses TRBV19 and TRBJ2-1; 11 positions match TRBD2. Germline values: CDR1 LNHDA, CDR2 SQIVND (reference sequence). The CDR3 has 15 amino acids. With V trimmed by 7 bases and J by 4 bases, 6 bases remained unmatched. The CDR3 DNA sequence: TGTGCCAGTAATATTGGGACTAGCGGATACAATGAGCAGTTCTTC. It is translated as CASNIGTSGYNEQFF.

This clonotype was found once. The V and J genes are TRBV19 and TRBJ1-4, with D hard to call. This CDR3 spans 14 amino acids. Trimming took off 6 bases at V and 8 bases at J, with 16 bases between the two ends. The germline CDR1 and CDR2 sequences are LNHDA and SQIVND (reference sequence). The CDR3 protein is CASSMGVEPEKLFF. The CDR3 coding sequence is TGTGCCAGTAGCATGGGTGTGGAACCCGAAAAACTGTTTTTT.

There are many counts of this clonotype. This rearrangement joins TRBV29-1 to TRBJ1-2; no firm D call. Germline loops: CDR1 SQVTM, CDR2 ANQGSEA. Trimming removed 3 bases from V and 3 bases from J, with 5 bases in between. This CDR3 contains 11 residues. The CDR3 region is CSVDRDYGYTF. The CDR3 nucleotides read TGCAGCGTTGACCGGGACTATGGCTACACCTTC.

This clonotype was seen many times. V is TRBV7-8 and J is TRBJ2-7; tentatively, D is TRBD1 (6 bases). V lost 5 bases, J lost 3 bases, and 29 bases lay in between. The CDR3 has 19 residues. Germline CDR1 and CDR2: SGHVS and FQNEAQ. The CDR3 sequence: CASSKQQGRLVPGSYEQYF. CDR3 DNA: TGTGCCAGCAGCAAACAACAGGGACGACTCGTGCCCGGTAGCTACGAGCAGTACTTC.